The rows below give T cell receptor beta chains drawn from one sample of a study of blood T cell repertoires in COVID-19. Here immunoSEQ multiplex PCR was the method, and the copy in TCRdb shows in-frame clones only, minus some. The sample holds around 58,000 clones, roughly 80% seen once. Material for sequencing was PBMCs or T cells enriched from blood (not recorded which). These receptors were taken from a woman aged 40 to 50 with acute COVID-19. Each CDR3 is given with its conserved first and last residue. The order of the fields is D gene, clone size, V gene, J gene, CDR3 length, CDR3 protein, CDR3 DNA. A D gene is named only where the DNA matches it firmly. Only part of the rows carry a size: once, few, many, or a class if the clone is expanded.

d_call: NA
clone_size: NA
v_call: TRBV27
j_call: TRBJ2-7
cdr3_length: 15
cdr3_aa: CASAPTGSLFYEQYF
cdr3_nt: TGTGCCAGCGCCCCGACAGGATCTCTTTTCTACGAGCAGTACTTC

d_call: NA
clone_size: NA
v_call: TRBV6-5
j_call: TRBJ2-1
cdr3_length: 12
cdr3_aa: CASSQAGNEQFF
cdr3_nt: TGTGCCAGCAGCCAAGCAGGGAATGAGCAGTTCTTC

d_call: NA
clone_size: NA
v_call: TRBV3-1/TRBV3-2
j_call: TRBJ1-1
cdr3_length: 14
cdr3_aa: CASRKGEGGTEAFF
cdr3_nt: TGTGCCAGCCGCAAAGGGGAGGGGGGAACTGAAGCTTTCTTT

d_call: NA
clone_size: NA
v_call: TRBV5-1
j_call: TRBJ2-3
cdr3_length: 14
cdr3_aa: CASSLGLRADTQYF
cdr3_nt: TGCGCCAGCAGCTTGGGGTTGAGGGCAGATACGCAGTATTTT

d_call: NA
clone_size: NA
v_call: TRBV6-5
j_call: TRBJ2-5
cdr3_length: 13
cdr3_aa: CATPSPYQETQYF
cdr3_nt: TGTGCCACACCGAGCCCCTACCAAGAGACCCAGTACTTC

d_call: NA
clone_size: NA
v_call: TRBV7-2
j_call: TRBJ2-3
cdr3_length: 14
cdr3_aa: CASSLTSSTDTQYF
cdr3_nt: TGTGCCAGCAGCCTCACGAGTAGCACAGATACGCAGTATTTT

d_call: TRBD1
clone_size: once
v_call: TRBV6-4
j_call: TRBJ1-3
cdr3_length: 15
cdr3_aa: CASSDPGQGGNTIYF
cdr3_nt: TGTGCCAGCAGTGACCCGGGACAGGGGGGAAACACCATATATTTT

d_call: TRBD1
clone_size: NA
v_call: TRBV6-4
j_call: TRBJ1-3
cdr3_length: 18
cdr3_aa: CASSERTGGSLVGNTIYF
cdr3_nt: TGTGCCAGCAGTGAAAGGACAGGGGGATCTCTTGTTGGAAACACCATATATTTT

d_call: NA
clone_size: once
v_call: TRBV5-1
j_call: TRBJ1-6
cdr3_length: 15
cdr3_aa: CASSFIEADRSPLHF
cdr3_nt: TGCGCCAGCAGCTTTATTGAGGCCGATCGATCACCCCTCCACTTT

d_call: NA
clone_size: NA
v_call: TRBV28
j_call: TRBJ1-5
cdr3_length: 14
cdr3_aa: CASRQPQGYQPQHF
cdr3_nt: TGTGCCAGCAGACAACCTCAGGGTTATCAGCCCCAGCATTTT

d_call: TRBD1
clone_size: NA
v_call: TRBV2
j_call: TRBJ2-1
cdr3_length: 19
cdr3_aa: CASSLLRTGALSSYNEQFF
cdr3_nt: TGTGCCAGCAGTCTTCTGCGGACAGGAGCCCTGAGCTCCTACAATGAGCAGTTCTTC

d_call: NA
clone_size: NA
v_call: TRBV7-6
j_call: TRBJ2-7
cdr3_length: 12
cdr3_aa: CASSLGPNEQYF
cdr3_nt: TGTGCCAGCAGCCTGGGGCCCAACGAGCAGTACTTC

d_call: TRBD1
clone_size: NA
v_call: TRBV18
j_call: TRBJ2-1
cdr3_length: 14
cdr3_aa: CASSPLTGADEQFF
cdr3_nt: TGTGCCAGCTCACCATTAACAGGGGCGGATGAGCAGTTCTTC

d_call: NA
clone_size: NA
v_call: TRBV27
j_call: TRBJ2-2
cdr3_length: 12
cdr3_aa: CASSLQTGELFF
cdr3_nt: TGTGCCAGCAGTTTACAGACCGGGGAGCTGTTTTTT